These 27 T cell receptor beta chains were all obtained from the same sample, sequenced in a study of shared clonotypes between healthy human individuals. Profiling relied on immunoSEQ multiplex PCR, and the TCRdb table lists in-frame clones only, not all of them. The repertoire holds 950,000 to 1,100,000 clones, with around 78% as singletons. The sample comprised memory CD4+ T cells from PBMCs. Subset noted: CD45RA-negative fraction. All receptors derive from a young man in good health. Some clones in this sample may be carry-over from other donors' samples.

This chain links TRBV25-1 with TRBJ1-4; TRBD1 is a possible D gene (5 bases). The germline gives CDR1 MGHDK, CDR2 SYGVNS. The CDR3 spans 13 residues. V was cut by 4 bases and J by 7 bases, with 10 bases left in between. In DNA, the CDR3 is TGTGCCAGCAGTGCACATCAGGGTGAAAAACTGTTTTTT. Its protein is CASSAHQGEKLFF.

The chain joins TRBV10-3 to TRBJ2-1, with 10 bases aligning to TRBD2. The V segment lost 4 bases and the J segment 9 bases; nucleotides outside the gene matches: 6. CDR3 length: 14 residues. Germline values: CDR1 ENHRY, CDR2 SYGVKD. The CDR3 loop reads CAISAASGSFEQFF. The CDR3 nucleotides read TGTGCCATCAGTGCGGCTAGCGGGAGTTTTGAGCAGTTCTTC.

The chain has TRBV30 and TRBJ2-5; D gene ambiguous. The V end lost 4 bases, the J end lost 5 bases, and 11 bases lay between the germline ends. This CDR3 has 12 amino acids. Germline V gives CDR1 GTSNPN, CDR2 SVGIG (reference sequence). The CDR3 reads CAWNPGVETQYF. In DNA form, the CDR3 reads TGTGCCTGGAATCCAGGTGTGGAGACCCAGTACTTC.

Of note for this clone: At the DNA level, this CDR3 is encoded by other sequences in the same sample as well. V usage is TRBV7-2 and J usage is TRBJ1-2; D gene unclear. The CDR3 runs 13 residues. Germline V gene lookup returns CDR1 SGHTA and CDR2 FQGNSA. V lost 2 bases and J lost 2, with 6 bases in between. Here the CDR3 DNA reads TGTGCCAGCAGCTTACTTGGGAACTATGGCTACACCTTC. Translating it yields CASSLLGNYGYTF.

This clone was detected ten times or more. The same CDR3 can be traced to other DNA sequences in this sample. This rearrangement joins TRBV18 to TRBJ1-5; 7 nucleotides align to TRBD1. Unmatched junction bases numbered 2, after V lost 3 bases and J lost 3 bases. The CDR3 loop spans 14 amino acids. Germline CDR1 KGHSH, CDR2 LQKENI. The CDR3 loop reads CASSPGTANQPQHF. CDR3 sequence (DNA): TGTGCCAGCTCACCGGGGACAGCCAATCAGCCCCAGCATTTT.

This chain joins TRBV11-3 and TRBJ2-6; D unresolved. The CDR3 runs to 15 residues. The germline CDR1 and CDR2 sequences are SGHNT and YENEEA. Trimming removed 3 bases from V and 3 bases from J, with 9 bases in between. The CDR3 reads CASSLGQSGANVLTF. CDR3 bases: TGTGCCAGCAGCTTGGGCCAGAGTGGGGCCAACGTCCTGACTTTC.

This rearrangement joins TRBV7-3 to TRBJ2-3; 9 nucleotides agree with TRBD2. The CDR3 length is 13 residues. The V gene's germline CDR1 is SGHTA and CDR2 FQGTGA. J lost 8 bases, V lost 5 bases, and 5 bases had no gene match. The CDR3 reads CASSRGREGTQYF. CDR3 nucleotide sequence: TGTGCCAGCAGCCGCGGGAGGGAAGGTACGCAGTATTTT.

In its sample, this clone was seen once. The rearrangement links TRBV29-1 to TRBJ1-5, with D possibly being TRBD1 (5 bases). The length of the CDR3 is 12 residues. Germline CDR1 reads SQVTM; CDR2 reads ANQGSEA. With 0 bases removed from V and 10 bases from J, the gap between germline ends came to 10 bases. The CDR3 region is CSVEDAGDPQHF. CDR3 coding DNA: TGCAGCGTTGAAGATGCGGGGGATCCCCAGCATTTT.

This chain uses TRBV4-3 with TRBJ1-5; the D is unclear. The V gene lost 1 base and the J gene lost 3 bases, with 10 bases spanning the gap. From germline, CDR1 is LGHNA and CDR2 YSLEER. The CDR3 runs 15 residues. CDR3 nucleotide sequence: TGCGCCAGCAGCCAAGGGTGGGGAGACAATCAGCCCCAGCATTTT. Protein sequence: CASSQGWGDNQPQHF.

The chain combines TRBV28 with TRBJ1-1; 11 bases match TRBD1. The CDR3 is 17 amino acids. V trimming: 5 bases; J trimming: 0 bases; junction bases outside the gene matches: 8. The germline V gene has CDR1 MDHEN and CDR2 SYDVKM. The CDR3 here is CASSRQRTGGLNTEAFF. The CDR3 DNA sequence: TGTGCCAGCAGTCGGCAACGGACAGGGGGCCTGAACACTGAAGCTTTCTTT.

The rearrangement joins TRBV4-1 to TRBJ1-3; D remains unclear. Per germline, CDR1 MGHRA and CDR2 YSYEKL. The CDR3 consists of 12 residues. V was trimmed by 8 bases and J by 4 bases, leaving 9 bases between them. This CDR3 is CASATGGNTIYF. In DNA, the CDR3 is TGCGCCAGCGCAACGGGGGGAAACACCATATATTTT.

The V gene is TRBV7-9, the J gene TRBJ2-7, with 9 nucleotides matching TRBD1. V lost 5 bases, J lost 6 bases, and 14 bases stayed unmatched. This CDR3 is 16 amino acids long. Germline V lookup: CDR1 SEHNR, CDR2 FQNEAQ (reference sequence). In DNA, the CDR3 is TGTGCCAGCAGCGCCTCCGGGACAGGGCCTGGGGGCGAGCAGTACTTC. Translation: CASSASGTGPGGEQYF.

This chain uses TRBV28 with TRBJ1-2, with 8 positions matching TRBD1. Germline assignment: CDR1 MDHEN and CDR2 SYDVKM. This CDR3 has 16 amino acids. V was pared by 7 bases and J by 8 bases, with 18 bases of the junction left unmatched. CDR3 amino acids: CASTLGQGGTARGYTF. DNA for the CDR3: TGTGCCAGCACCCTCGGACAGGGTGGTACGGCGAGGGGCTACACCTTC.

V and J are TRBV28 and TRBJ2-3; 7 positions agree with TRBD1. This CDR3 has 16 amino acids. In germline, CDR1 is MDHEN, CDR2 SYDVKM. J lost 1 base, V lost 5 bases, and 9 bases had no gene match. The CDR3 region has the DNA TGTGCCAGCAGTCCCCTAGGGGGCTCTCGCACAGATACGCAGTATTTT. Amino acid sequence: CASSPLGGSRTDTQYF.

The chain joins TRBV5-4 to TRBJ2-6; 7 bases line up with TRBD1. After removal of 5 bases from V and 1 base from J, the junction contained 9 bases not matched to a gene. CDR1 is SGHNT and CDR2 is YYREEE in the germline V gene (reference sequence). CDR3 length: 17 amino acids. The CDR3, as DNA: TGTGCCAGCAGTCGAGGACAGGAATTGTCTGGGGCCAACGTCCTGACTTTC. Protein product: CASSRGQELSGANVLTF.

Ten or more counts support this clone. The chain is built from TRBV29-1 and TRBJ2-1, with 7 positions matching TRBD1. The CDR3 contains 13 residues. V shed 6 bases and J 7 bases; nucleotides not matched to a gene: 9. Germline CDR1 and CDR2: SQVTM and ANQGSEA. The CDR3 loop reads CSVSRGQVNEQFF. In nucleotides, the CDR3 is TGCAGCGTATCAAGGGGGCAGGTAAATGAGCAGTTCTTC.

The table lists this clone with a few counts. J is TRBJ2-2 and V is TRBV18; D not resolved. Trimming removed 3 bases from V and 7 bases from J, with 6 bases in between. This CDR3 contains 12 residues. From germline, CDR1 is KGHSH and CDR2 LQKENI. The CDR3 loop reads CASSPMGGELFF. CDR3 in DNA: TGTGCCAGCTCACCGATGGGCGGGGAGCTGTTTTTT.

Only one count was recorded for this clone. The chain combines TRBV5-1 with TRBJ2-6, with no clear D. The germline V gene encodes CDR1 SGHRS and CDR2 YFSETQ. The CDR3 runs to 16 residues. V lost 4 bases and J 0 bases, leaving 11 bases between the germline ends. The CDR3: CASSPLGNSGANVLTF. DNA of the CDR3: TGCGCCAGCAGCCCCCTGGGAAACTCTGGGGCCAACGTCCTGACTTTC.

The chain links TRBV4-3 to TRBJ1-3; 9 bases are shared with TRBD1. CDR3 size: 16 residues. V dropped 0 bases and J dropped 2; count of bases not matched to a gene: 2. CDR1 is LGHNA, CDR2 YSLEER, per germline. Here the CDR3 reads CASSQDRTGAGNTIYF. In nucleotides, the CDR3 is TGCGCCAGCAGCCAAGATAGGACAGGGGCTGGAAACACCATATATTTT.

For this clone: This could be a read error, since a much larger clone is one nucleotide away. This sample also contains other DNA sequences that code for the same CDR3. The chain has TRBV28 and TRBJ2-5, with D unclear. Per germline, CDR1 MDHEN and CDR2 SYDVKM. Trimming removed 5 bases at V and 3 bases at J, with 4 bases between. The CDR3 runs to 11 residues. CDR3 protein: CASSPKETQYF. As DNA, the CDR3 is TGTGCCAGCAGTCCAAAAGAGACCCAGTACTTC. Supplemented by reference TRBV28 and TRBJ2-5, the full variable domain reads DVKVTQSSRYLVKRTGEKVFLECVQDMDHENMFWYRQDPGLGLRLIYFSYDVKMKEKGDIPEGYSVSREKKERFSLILESASTNQTSMYLCASSPKETQYFGPGTRLLVL.

The chain recombines TRBV18 with TRBJ1-2, with D possibly TRBD1 on 5 matching bases. Germline CDR1 is KGHSH and CDR2 is LQKENI. Trimming pared 2 bases from V and 8 bases from J, leaving 15 bases between. The CDR3 has 14 residues. The CDR3: CASSPGDRVGGYTF. In DNA, the CDR3 is TGTGCCAGCTCACCAGGGGACCGGGTTGGCGGCTACACCTTC.

V usage is TRBV20-1 and J usage is TRBJ2-7; unclear D gene. The germline CDR1 and CDR2 sequences are DFQATT and SNEGSKA (reference sequence). The CDR3 totals 11 residues. V lost 5 bases to trimming and J lost 2 bases, with 7 bases between them. The CDR3 region has the DNA TGCAGTGCTGTGGAGACCTACGAGCAGTACTTC. As protein: CSAVETYEQYF.

The chain carries TRBV6-1 and TRBJ2-7, with D uncertain. The CDR3 runs to 14 residues. Germline lookup yields CDR1 MNHNS and CDR2 SASEGT. With 0 bases removed from V and 2 bases from J, the gap between germline ends came to 8 bases. For the CDR3, the DNA is TGTGCCAGCAGTGAAGCAGGGTTTACCTACGAGCAGTACTTC. This gives the protein CASSEAGFTYEQYF.

This clone showed up many times. The chain carries TRBV28 and TRBJ1-1, with unresolved D. CDR3 size: 13 residues. V dropped 7 bases and J dropped 1 base, with 10 bases sitting between them. Germline CDR1 is MDHEN and CDR2 is SYDVKM. CDR3 DNA sequence: TGTGCCAGCAAAATGGACTCGAACACTGAAGCTTTCTTT. Translated, it gives CASKMDSNTEAFF.

This clone was recorded a few times. The chain employs TRBV7-9 and TRBJ1-1; no clear D gene. CDR1 and CDR2 from the germline V gene are SEHNR and FQNEAQ (reference sequence). Trimming left V 5 bases short and J 3 bases short, with 16 bases between. This CDR3 has 15 amino acids. CDR3 bases: TGTGCCAGCAGCCTTAAGATGGAGATACACACTGAAGCTTTCTTT. It codes for CASSLKMEIHTEAFF.

This clone was recorded many times. The same CDR3 can be traced to other DNA sequences in this sample. V gene TRBV5-1 combines with J gene TRBJ1-1, with a tentative D call TRBD1 (5 bases). The germline V and J ends were trimmed by 0 bases and 0 bases, with 9 bases remaining between them. The germline gives CDR1 SGHRS, CDR2 YFSETQ. The CDR3 totals 15 residues. This chain's CDR3 is CASSLVRGLNTEAFF. CDR3 in DNA: TGCGCCAGCAGCTTGGTACGGGGCCTGAACACTGAAGCTTTCTTT. Drawing the rest from reference TRBV5-1 and TRBJ1-1, the complete variable domain is KAGVTQTPRYLIKTRGQQVTLSCSPISGHRSVSWYQQTPGQGLQFLFEYFSETQRNKGNFPGRFSGRQFSNSRSEMNVSTLELGDSALYLCASSLVRGLNTEAFFGQGTRLTVV.

The chain recombines TRBV9 with TRBJ1-5; 10 bases match TRBD1. This CDR3 has 16 amino acids. Germline CDR1 and CDR2: SGDLS and YYNGEE. V lost 3 bases and J lost 7; bases outside the gene matches: 10. CDR3 DNA: TGTGCCAGCAGCGCAACCGGGACAGGGGCGAGACAGCCCCAGCATTTT. This sequence encodes CASSATGTGARQPQHF.